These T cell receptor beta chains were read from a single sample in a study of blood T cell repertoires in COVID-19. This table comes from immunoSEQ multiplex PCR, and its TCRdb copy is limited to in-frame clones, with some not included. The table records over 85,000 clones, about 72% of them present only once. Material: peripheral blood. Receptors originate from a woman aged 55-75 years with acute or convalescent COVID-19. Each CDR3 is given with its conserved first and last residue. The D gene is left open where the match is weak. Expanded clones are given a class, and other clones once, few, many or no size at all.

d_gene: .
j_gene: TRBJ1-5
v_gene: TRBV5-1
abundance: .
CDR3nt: TGCGCCAGCAGCTTGTCCCCTTTGCAGGGCAGCAATCAGCCCCAGCATTTT
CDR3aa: CASSLSPLQGSNQPQHF

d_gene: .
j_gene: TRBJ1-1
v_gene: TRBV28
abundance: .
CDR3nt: TGTGCCAGCACTTACCAGAGGGGGTTGGGGACTGAAGCTTTCTTT
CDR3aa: CASTYQRGLGTEAFF

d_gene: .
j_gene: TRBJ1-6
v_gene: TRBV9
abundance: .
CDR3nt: TGTGCCAGCAGCAATCAGGGCCATAATTCACCCCTCCACTTT
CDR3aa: CASSNQGHNSPLHF

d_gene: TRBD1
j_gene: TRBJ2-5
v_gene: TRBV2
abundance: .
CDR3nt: TGTGCCAGCAGCCGGGACAGGGGGAGGGAGACCCAGTACTTC
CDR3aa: CASSRDRGRETQYF

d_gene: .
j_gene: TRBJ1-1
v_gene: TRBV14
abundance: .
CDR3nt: TGTGCCAGCAGCCAATATTACGACTACACTGAAGCTTTCTTT
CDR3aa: CASSQYYDYTEAFF

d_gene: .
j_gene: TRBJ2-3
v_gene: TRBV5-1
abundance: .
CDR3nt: TGCGCCAGCAGAACGGGGGACCCAGATACGCAGTATTTT
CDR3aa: CASRTGDPDTQYF

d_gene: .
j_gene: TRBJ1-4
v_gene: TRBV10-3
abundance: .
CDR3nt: TGTGCCATCAGTGAGCTAGCTAATGAAAAACTGTTTTTT
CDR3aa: CAISELANEKLFF

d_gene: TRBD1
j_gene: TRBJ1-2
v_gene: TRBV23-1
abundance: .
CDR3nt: TGCGCCAGCAACTGGACAGGGGCCTCCTCATTCAACTATGGCTACACCTTC
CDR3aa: CASNWTGASSFNYGYTF

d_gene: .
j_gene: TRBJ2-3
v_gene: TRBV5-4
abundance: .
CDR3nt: TGTGCCAGCAGTCCCCTCGGGGGAGATACGCAGTATTTT
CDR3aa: CASSPLGGDTQYF

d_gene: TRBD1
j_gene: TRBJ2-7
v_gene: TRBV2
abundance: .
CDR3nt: TGTGCCAGCAGAGCCAGGGGGAGCTCCTACGAGCAGTACTTC
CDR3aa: CASRARGSSYEQYF

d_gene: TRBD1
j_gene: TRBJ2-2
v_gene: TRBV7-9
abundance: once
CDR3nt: TGTGCCAGCAGCTTTCGACAGGGTATCACCGGGGAGCTGTTTTTT
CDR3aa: CASSFRQGITGELFF

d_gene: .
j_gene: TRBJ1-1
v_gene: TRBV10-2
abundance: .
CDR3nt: TGCGCCAGCAGCAGGCTTACCAACACTGAAGCTTTCTTT
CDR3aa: CASSRLTNTEAFF

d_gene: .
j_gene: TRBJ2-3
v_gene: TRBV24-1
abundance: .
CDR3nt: TGTGCCACCAGTGATTTGATGGCAGGGGGCACAGATACGCAGTATTTT
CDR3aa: CATSDLMAGGTDTQYF

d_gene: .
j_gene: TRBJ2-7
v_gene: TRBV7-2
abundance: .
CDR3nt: TGTGCCAGCAGCTCCGGGTTGGGGGGTATCTACGAGCAGTACTTC
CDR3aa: CASSSGLGGIYEQYF

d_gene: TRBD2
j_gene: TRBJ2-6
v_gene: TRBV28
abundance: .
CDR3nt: TGTGCCAGCAGTTTGGGAGGGAATGGGGCCAACGTCCTGACTTTC
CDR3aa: CASSLGGNGANVLTF

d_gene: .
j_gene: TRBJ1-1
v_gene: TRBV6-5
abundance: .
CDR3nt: TGTGCCAGCAGTTACTCGAGGGGGAAGAACACTGAAGCTTTCTTT
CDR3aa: CASSYSRGKNTEAFF

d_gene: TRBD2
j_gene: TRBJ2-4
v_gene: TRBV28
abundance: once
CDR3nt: TGTGCCAGCAGTTCATGGGGAGCGGGGGTGAACATTCAGTACTTC
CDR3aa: CASSSWGAGVNIQYF

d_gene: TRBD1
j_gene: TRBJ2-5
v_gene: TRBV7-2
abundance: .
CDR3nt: TGTGCCAGCAGCTTACCGGGACAGGGTACACTCCTTCAAGGAACCCAGTACTTC
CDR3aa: CASSLPGQGTLLQGTQYF

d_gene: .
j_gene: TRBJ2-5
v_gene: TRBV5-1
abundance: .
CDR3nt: TGCGCCAGCAGCTTGGGGCTAGCGCTACAAGAGACCCAGTACTTC
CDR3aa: CASSLGLALQETQYF

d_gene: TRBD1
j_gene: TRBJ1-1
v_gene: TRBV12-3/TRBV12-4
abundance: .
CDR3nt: TGTGCCAGCACCTCAACAGGGGTCACTGAAGCTTTCTTT
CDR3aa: CASTSTGVTEAFF

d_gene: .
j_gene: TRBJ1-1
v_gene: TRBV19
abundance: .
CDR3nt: TGTGCCAGTAGCCGCCGGGCAGGGGTCACTGAAGCTTTCTTT
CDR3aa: CASSRRAGVTEAFF

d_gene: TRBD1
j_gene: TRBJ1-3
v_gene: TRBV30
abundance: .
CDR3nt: TGTGCCTGGAGTAAAGGGACAGGGGGTGGAAACACCATATATTTT
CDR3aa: CAWSKGTGGGNTIYF

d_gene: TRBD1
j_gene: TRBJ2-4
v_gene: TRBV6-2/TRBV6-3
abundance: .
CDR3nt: TGTGCCAGCAGCAAAACCAGGGGGGCCAAAAACATTCAGTACTTC
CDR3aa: CASSKTRGAKNIQYF

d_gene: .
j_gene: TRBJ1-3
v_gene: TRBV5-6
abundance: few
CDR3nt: TGTGCCAGCAGCTTGGGCGTGGGGGGATATTCTGGAAACACCATATATTTT
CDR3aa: CASSLGVGGYSGNTIYF

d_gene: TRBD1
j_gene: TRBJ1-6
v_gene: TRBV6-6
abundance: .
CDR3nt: TGTGCCAGCAGTCCCGGACAGGGGAATTCACCCCTCCACTTT
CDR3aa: CASSPGQGNSPLHF

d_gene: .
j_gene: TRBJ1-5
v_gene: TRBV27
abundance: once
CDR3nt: TGTGCCAGCAGCCAAACAGGCAATCAGCCCCAGCATTTT
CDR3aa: CASSQTGNQPQHF

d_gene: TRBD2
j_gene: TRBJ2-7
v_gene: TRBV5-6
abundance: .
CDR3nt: TGTGCCAGCAGCCTACCGGGACTAGCGGTGGCCTACGAGCAGTACTTC
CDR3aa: CASSLPGLAVAYEQYF

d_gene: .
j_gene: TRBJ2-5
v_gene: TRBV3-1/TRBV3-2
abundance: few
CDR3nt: TGTGCCAGCAGCCATGAGGGAGGGACCCAGTACTTC
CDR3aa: CASSHEGGTQYF

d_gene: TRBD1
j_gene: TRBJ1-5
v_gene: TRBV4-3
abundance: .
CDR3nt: TGCGCCAGCAGCCAAGGATACAGGGGATTCAATCAGCCCCAGCATTTT
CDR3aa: CASSQGYRGFNQPQHF